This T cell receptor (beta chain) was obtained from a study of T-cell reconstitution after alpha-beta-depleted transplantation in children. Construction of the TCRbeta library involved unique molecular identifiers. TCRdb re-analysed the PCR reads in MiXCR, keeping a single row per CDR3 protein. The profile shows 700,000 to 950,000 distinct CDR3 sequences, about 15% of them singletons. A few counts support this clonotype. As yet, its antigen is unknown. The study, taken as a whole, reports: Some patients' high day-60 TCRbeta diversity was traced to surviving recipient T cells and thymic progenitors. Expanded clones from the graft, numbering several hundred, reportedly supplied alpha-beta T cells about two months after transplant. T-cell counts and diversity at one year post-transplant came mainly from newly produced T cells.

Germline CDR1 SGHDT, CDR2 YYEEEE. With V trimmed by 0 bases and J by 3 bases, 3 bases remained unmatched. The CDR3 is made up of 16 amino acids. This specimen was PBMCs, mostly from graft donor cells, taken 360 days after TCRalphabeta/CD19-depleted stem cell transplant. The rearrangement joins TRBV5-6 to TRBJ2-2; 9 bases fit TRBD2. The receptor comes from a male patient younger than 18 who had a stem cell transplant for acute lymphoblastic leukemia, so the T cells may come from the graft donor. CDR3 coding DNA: TGTGCCAGCAGCTTGGGACTAGCGGAGCACACCGGGGAGCTGTTTTTT. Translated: CASSLGLAEHTGELFF.